This passage covers 7 T cell receptor beta chains from one sample sequenced in a study of CD8 T cells in Susac syndrome. After extraction with the RNeasy kit, roughly 0.45 to 1 ug of the RNA was reverse transcribed using random hexamers. TCRdb re-called the immunoSEQ multiplex PCR reads with MiXCR, one entry per CDR3 protein. The sample carries 100,000 to 150,000 distinct CDR3 sequences, 90% to 95% recorded once. The sequenced sample consisted of CD4+ T cells from PBMCs. All receptors derive from a human donor in good health.

The chain carries TRBV5-1 and TRBJ1-1, with D possibly matching TRBD1 (5 bases). The CDR3 spans 16 residues. The germline gives CDR1 SGHRS, CDR2 YFSETQ. The V end was cut by 0 bases, the J end by 0 bases, with 12 bases between. The DNA for the CDR3 is TGCGCCAGCAGCTTGGCGGCAGGGACTCTGAACACTGAAGCTTTCTTT. Its protein is CASSLAAGTLNTEAFF.

This chain connects TRBV20-1 to TRBJ2-3; D perhaps matches TRBD2 (7 bases). The CDR3 spans 10 residues. CDR1 DFQATT and CDR2 SNEGSKA come from the germline V gene (reference sequence). Between the trimmed V and J ends, which lost 5 bases and 9 bases, there was a span of 9 bases. CDR3 nucleotide sequence: TGCAGTGCTGAGGGGGGGACGCAGTATTTT. It translates to CSAEGGTQYF.

The gene calls are TRBV2 and TRBJ2-2; D uncertain. The V gene lost 2 bases and the J gene lost 3 bases, with 4 bases spanning the gap. This CDR3 has 13 amino acids. Germline values: CDR1 SNHLY, CDR2 FYNNEI. CDR3 in DNA: TGTGCCAGCAGTGAAAGGGACACCGGGGAGCTGTTTTTT. Its protein is CASSERDTGELFF.

This chain connects TRBV7-9 to TRBJ2-1, with 8 bases aligning to TRBD2. The length of the CDR3 is 14 residues. CDR1 and CDR2 from the germline V gene are SEHNR and FQNEAQ (reference sequence). After removal of 6 bases from V and 8 bases from J, the junction contained 9 bases not matched to a gene. This chain's CDR3 is CASRGSSGSDEQFF. Written as DNA, the CDR3 is TGTGCCAGCAGGGGTTCCAGCGGGAGCGATGAGCAGTTCTTC.

V is TRBV6-1 and J is TRBJ1-2; D ambiguous. This CDR3 is built from 13 residues. The V gene lost 6 bases and the J gene lost 5 bases, with 13 bases spanning the gap. Germline assignment: CDR1 MNHNS and CDR2 SASEGT. CDR3 amino acids: CASRSGLEYGYTF. CDR3 nucleotide sequence: TGTGCCAGCAGGTCGGGATTGGAGTATGGCTACACCTTC.

V and J are TRBV28 and TRBJ1-3; D ambiguous. The V end was cut by 6 bases, the J end by 1 base, with 13 bases between. This CDR3 spans 15 amino acids. Per germline, CDR1 MDHEN and CDR2 SYDVKM. DNA of the CDR3: TGTGCCAGCAGGTCCCTATGGGGTTCTGGAAACACCATATATTTT. It translates to CASRSLWGSGNTIYF.

The CDR3 here is CASSPPGMNTEAFF. The CDR3 DNA follows: TGTGCCAGCAGCCCCCCGGGGATGAACACTGAAGCTTTCTTT. This rearrangement joins TRBV5-6 to TRBJ1-1, with unresolved D. The CDR3 consists of 14 residues. Trimming shortened V by 4 bases and J by 0 bases, and 10 bases separated the two germline ends. Germline assignment: CDR1 SGHDT and CDR2 YYEEEE.